One and the same sample provided the 10 T cell receptor beta chains below, sequenced in a study of blood T cell repertoires in COVID-19. Using immunoSEQ multiplex PCR, the repertoire was profiled, and TCRdb retains in-frame clones only, with some absent. The table has approximately 210,000 clones, around 80% seen once. Input material: PBMCs or T cells enriched from blood (not recorded which). All receptors come from a man aged 35 to 55 who had recovered from COVID-19.

This clone showed up just once. The chain has TRBV5-1 and TRBJ1-3; 9 positions agree with TRBD1. CDR1 SGHRS and CDR2 YFSETQ come from the germline V gene. The length of the CDR3 is 13 residues. V trimming: 4 bases; J trimming: 8 bases; junction bases outside the gene matches: 4. CDR3 protein: CASSGQGTDTIYF. Written as DNA, the CDR3 is TGCGCCAGCAGCGGACAGGGGACGGACACCATATATTTT. Based on the CDR3 plus reference TRBV5-1 and TRBJ1-3, the full variable domain is KAGVTQTPRYLIKTRGQQVTLSCSPISGHRSVSWYQQTPGQGLQFLFEYFSETQRNKGNFPGRFSGRQFSNSRSEMNVSTLELGDSALYLCASSGQGTDTIYFGEGSWLTVV.

The V and J genes are TRBV2 and TRBJ2-7, with TRBD2 identical over 8 bases. There are 16 residues in the CDR3. The ends lost 5 bases at V and 0 bases at J; junction bases unmatched: 9. Germline V gene data show CDR1 as SNHLY and CDR2 as FYNNEI. The CDR3 sequence: CASSRASGPSSYEQYF. As DNA, the CDR3 is TGTGCCAGCAGTAGAGCTAGCGGGCCCAGCTCCTACGAGCAGTACTTC.

The V and J genes are TRBV5-4 and TRBJ2-3, with 10 bases matching TRBD1. V dropped 9 bases and J dropped 4; count of bases not matched to a gene: 11. In germline, CDR1 is SGHNT, CDR2 YYREEE (reference sequence). The length of the CDR3 is 15 residues. The CDR3 region has the DNA TGTGCCACTCATCGAGGGGACAGGGGCTCAGATACGCAGTATTTT. It encodes CATHRGDRGSDTQYF.

In its sample, this clone was seen many times. This chain uses TRBV19 with TRBJ2-3; the D gene is possibly TRBD2 (6 bases). The CDR3 contains 13 residues. Germline V gene lookup returns CDR1 LNHDA and CDR2 SQIVND (reference sequence). Trimming took off 6 bases at V and 4 bases at J, with 11 bases between the two ends. As DNA, the CDR3 is TGTGCCAGTAGGGTTAGCGGTGCAGATACGCAGTATTTT. Encoded protein: CASRVSGADTQYF.

The chain couples TRBV29-1 to TRBJ1-2; D might be TRBD1 (6 bases). Germline-derived CDR1 and CDR2 are SQVTM and ANQGSEA. The CDR3 has 14 residues. The V and J ends lost 6 bases and 5 bases respectively, with 19 bases between them. In DNA, the CDR3 is TGCAGCGTCGCAACAGGGACGGGGTTATATGGCTACACCTTC. Translating gives CSVATGTGLYGYTF.

J is TRBJ2-3 and V is TRBV5-4, with 9 bases identical to TRBD2. Looked up from germline, CDR1 is SGHNT and CDR2 is YYREEE (reference sequence). There are 15 residues in the CDR3. V lost 4 bases and J lost 0; bases outside the gene matches: 3. The CDR3 coding sequence is TGTGCCAGCAGCCCGACTAGCGGTAGCACAGATACGCAGTATTTT. It translates to CASSPTSGSTDTQYF.

The J gene is TRBJ2-1, the V gene TRBV28, with TRBD2 matching over 8 bases. The V gene end was trimmed by 5 bases and the J gene end by 5 bases; junction bases not matched to a gene: 14. This CDR3 has 17 residues. Germline V gene lookup returns CDR1 MDHEN and CDR2 SYDVKM. The CDR3, as DNA: TGTGCCAGCAGTCCAGGGGCCCTCGAAGCGGGGGACAATGAGCAGTTCTTC. As protein: CASSPGALEAGDNEQFF. Full variable domain (missing parts from reference TRBV28 and TRBJ2-1): DVKVTQSSRYLVKRTGEKVFLECVQDMDHENMFWYRQDPGLGLRLIYFSYDVKMKEKGDIPEGYSVSREKKERFSLILESASTNQTSMYLCASSPGALEAGDNEQFFGPGTRLTVL.

This sequence joins TRBV27 and TRBJ2-7; TRBD1 matches 9 bases. The CDR3 spans 14 residues. V was pared by 5 bases and J by 5 bases, with 7 bases of the junction left unmatched. Germline values: CDR1 MNHEY, CDR2 SMNVEV (reference sequence). This CDR3 is CASSRLQGANEQYF. CDR3 coding DNA: TGTGCCAGCAGTCGCCTACAGGGGGCTAACGAGCAGTACTTC.

The rearrangement uses TRBV7-3 and TRBJ2-3, with D possibly matching TRBD2 (7 bases). Germline CDR1 and CDR2: SGHTA and FQGTGA. Trimming removed 6 bases at V and 6 bases at J, with 10 bases between. CDR3 size: 12 residues. The CDR3 reads CASSAGADTQYF. DNA of the CDR3: TGTGCCAGCAGTGCGGGGGCCGATACGCAGTATTTT.

This clone was seen once. This chain uses TRBV7-9 with TRBJ2-7, with D maybe TRBD2 (6 bases). Deletions cut 5 bases from V and 2 bases from J, with 19 bases between. From germline, CDR1 is SEHNR and CDR2 FQNEAQ (reference sequence). The CDR3 totals 16 residues. The CDR3 DNA is TGTGCCAGCAGCCCATGGGGAGGCCAAGGGGCCTACGAGCAGTACTTC. Residues: CASSPWGGQGAYEQYF.